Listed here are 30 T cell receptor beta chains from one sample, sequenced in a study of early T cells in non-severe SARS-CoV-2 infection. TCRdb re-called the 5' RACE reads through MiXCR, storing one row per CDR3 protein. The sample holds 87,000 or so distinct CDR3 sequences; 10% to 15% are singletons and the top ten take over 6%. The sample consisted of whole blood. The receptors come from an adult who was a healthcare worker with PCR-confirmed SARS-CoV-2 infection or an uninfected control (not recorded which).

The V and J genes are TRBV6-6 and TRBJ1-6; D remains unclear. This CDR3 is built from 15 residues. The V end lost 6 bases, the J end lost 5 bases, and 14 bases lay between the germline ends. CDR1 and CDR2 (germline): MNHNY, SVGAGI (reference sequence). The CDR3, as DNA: TGTGCCAGCAGCCCCCGAGGACCGCATAATTCACCCCTCCACTTT. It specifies CASSPRGPHNSPLHF.

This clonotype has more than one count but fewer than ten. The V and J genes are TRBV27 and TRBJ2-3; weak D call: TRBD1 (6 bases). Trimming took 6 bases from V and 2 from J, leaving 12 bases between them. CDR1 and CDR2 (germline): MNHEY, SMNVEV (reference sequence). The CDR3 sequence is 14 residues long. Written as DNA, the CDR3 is TGTGCCAGCAGGGCAGGGGAGTTCACAGATACGCAGTATTTT. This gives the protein CASRAGEFTDTQYF.

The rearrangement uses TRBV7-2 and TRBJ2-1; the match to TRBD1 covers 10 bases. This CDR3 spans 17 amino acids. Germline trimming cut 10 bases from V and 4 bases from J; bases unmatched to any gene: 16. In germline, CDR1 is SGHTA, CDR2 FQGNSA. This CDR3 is CATRQGAMSSGYNEQFF. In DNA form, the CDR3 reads TGTGCCACAAGACAGGGGGCGATGTCTAGCGGTTACAATGAGCAGTTCTTC.

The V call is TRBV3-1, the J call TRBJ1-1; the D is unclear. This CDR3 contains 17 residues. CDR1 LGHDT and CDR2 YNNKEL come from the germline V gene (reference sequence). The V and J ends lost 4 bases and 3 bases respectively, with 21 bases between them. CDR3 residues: CASSRTAFTAEDTEAFF. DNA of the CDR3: TGTGCCAGCAGCCGCACCGCATTTACAGCCGAGGACACTGAAGCTTTCTTT.

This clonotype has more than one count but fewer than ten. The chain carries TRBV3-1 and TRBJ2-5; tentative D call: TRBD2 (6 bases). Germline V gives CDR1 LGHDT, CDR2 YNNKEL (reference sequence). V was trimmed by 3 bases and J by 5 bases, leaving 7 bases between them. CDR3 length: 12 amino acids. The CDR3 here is CASSQDYETQYF. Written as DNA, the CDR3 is TGTGCCAGCAGCCAGGACTACGAGACCCAGTACTTC.

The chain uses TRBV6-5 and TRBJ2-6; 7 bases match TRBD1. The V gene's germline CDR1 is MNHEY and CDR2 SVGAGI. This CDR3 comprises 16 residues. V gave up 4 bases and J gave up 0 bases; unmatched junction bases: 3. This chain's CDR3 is CASSFQGVSGANVLTF. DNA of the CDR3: TGTGCCAGCAGTTTTCAGGGGGTCTCTGGGGCCAACGTCCTGACTTTC.

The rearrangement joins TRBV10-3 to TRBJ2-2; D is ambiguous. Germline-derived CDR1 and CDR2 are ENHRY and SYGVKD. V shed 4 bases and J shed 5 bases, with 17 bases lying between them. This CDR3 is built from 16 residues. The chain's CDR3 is CAISAAASYSTGELFF. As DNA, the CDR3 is TGTGCCATCAGTGCCGCGGCTTCTTATAGTACCGGGGAGCTGTTTTTT.

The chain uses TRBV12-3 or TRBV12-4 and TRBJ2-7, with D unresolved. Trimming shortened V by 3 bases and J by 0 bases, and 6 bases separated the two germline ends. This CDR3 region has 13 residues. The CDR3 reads CASSFGSSYEQYF. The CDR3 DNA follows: TGTGCCAGCAGTTTTGGAAGCTCCTACGAGCAGTACTTC.

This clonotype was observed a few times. CDR3: CASSLGQGVRETQYF. The CDR3 DNA reads as TGTGCCAGCAGTTTAGGACAGGGGGTACGGGAGACCCAGTACTTC. The chain recombines TRBV12-3 or TRBV12-4 with TRBJ2-5; 9 bases agree with TRBD1. The CDR3 loop spans 15 amino acids. The junction had 5 bases not matched to a gene; V was cut back by 1 base and J by 5 bases.

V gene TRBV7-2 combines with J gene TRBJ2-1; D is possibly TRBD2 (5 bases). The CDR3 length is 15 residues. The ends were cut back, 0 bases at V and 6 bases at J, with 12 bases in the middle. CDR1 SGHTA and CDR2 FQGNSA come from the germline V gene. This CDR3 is CASSLARSGGNEQFF. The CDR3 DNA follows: TGTGCCAGCAGCTTAGCAAGGTCAGGAGGCAATGAGCAGTTCTTC.

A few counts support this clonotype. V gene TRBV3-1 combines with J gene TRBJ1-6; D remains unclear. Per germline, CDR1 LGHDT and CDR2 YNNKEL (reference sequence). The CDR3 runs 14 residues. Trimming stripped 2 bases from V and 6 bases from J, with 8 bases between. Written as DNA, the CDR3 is TGTGCCAGCAGCCAATTTCAGTTTAATTCACCCCTCCACTTT. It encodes CASSQFQFNSPLHF.

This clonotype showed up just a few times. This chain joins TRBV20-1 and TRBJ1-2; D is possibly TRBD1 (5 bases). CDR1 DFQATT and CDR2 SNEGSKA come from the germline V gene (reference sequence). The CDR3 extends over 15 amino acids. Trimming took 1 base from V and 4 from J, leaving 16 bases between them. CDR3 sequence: CSARVEGRLSYGYTF. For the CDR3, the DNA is TGCAGTGCTAGAGTAGAGGGGAGGCTTTCCTATGGCTACACCTTC.

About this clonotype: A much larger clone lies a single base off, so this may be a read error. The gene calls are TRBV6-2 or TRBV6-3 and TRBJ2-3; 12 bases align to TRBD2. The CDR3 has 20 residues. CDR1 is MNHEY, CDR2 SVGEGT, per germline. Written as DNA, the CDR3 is TGTGCCAGCAGTTACCCGTCACTAGCGGGAGGTCGCCTGGGCACAGATATGCAGTATTTT. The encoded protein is CASSYPSLAGGRLGTDMQYF.

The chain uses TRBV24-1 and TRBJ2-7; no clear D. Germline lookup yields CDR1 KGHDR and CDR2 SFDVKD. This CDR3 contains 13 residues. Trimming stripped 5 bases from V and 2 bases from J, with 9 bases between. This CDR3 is CATSAGLTYEQYF. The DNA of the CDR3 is TGTGCCACCAGTGCTGGCCTCACCTACGAGCAGTACTTC.

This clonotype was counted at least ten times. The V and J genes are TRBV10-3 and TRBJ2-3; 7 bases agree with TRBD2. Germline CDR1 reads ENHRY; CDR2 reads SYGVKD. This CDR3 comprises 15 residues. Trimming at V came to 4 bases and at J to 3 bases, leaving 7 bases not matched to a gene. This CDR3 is CAISARGGLTDTQYF. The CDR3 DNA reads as TGTGCCATCAGTGCGAGGGGAGGGCTGACAGATACGCAGTATTTT.

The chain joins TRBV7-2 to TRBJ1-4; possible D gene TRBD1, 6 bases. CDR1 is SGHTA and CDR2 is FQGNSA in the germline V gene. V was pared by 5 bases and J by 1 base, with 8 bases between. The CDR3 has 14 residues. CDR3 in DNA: TGTGCCAGCAGCCTACAGGGAACTAATGAAAAACTGTTTTTT. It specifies CASSLQGTNEKLFF.

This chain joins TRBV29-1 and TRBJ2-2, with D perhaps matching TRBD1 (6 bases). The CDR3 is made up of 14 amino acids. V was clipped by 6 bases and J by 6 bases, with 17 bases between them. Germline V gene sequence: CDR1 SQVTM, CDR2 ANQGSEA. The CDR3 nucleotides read TGCAGCGTATACAGGGCCGGTGGTGCCGGGGAGCTGTTTTTT. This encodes CSVYRAGGAGELFF.

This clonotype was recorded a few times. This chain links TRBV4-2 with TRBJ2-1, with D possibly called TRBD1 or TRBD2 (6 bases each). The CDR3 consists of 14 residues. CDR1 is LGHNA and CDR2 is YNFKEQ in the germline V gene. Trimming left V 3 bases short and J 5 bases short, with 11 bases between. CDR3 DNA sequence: TGTGCCAGCAGCCAGAGGGGGGTCGACAATGAGCAGTTCTTC. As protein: CASSQRGVDNEQFF.

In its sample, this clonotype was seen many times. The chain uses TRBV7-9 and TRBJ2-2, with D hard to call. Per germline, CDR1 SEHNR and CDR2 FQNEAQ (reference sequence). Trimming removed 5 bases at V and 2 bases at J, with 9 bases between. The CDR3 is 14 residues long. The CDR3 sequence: CASSPDSNTGELFF. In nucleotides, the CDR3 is TGTGCCAGCAGCCCCGACTCCAACACCGGGGAGCTGTTTTTT.

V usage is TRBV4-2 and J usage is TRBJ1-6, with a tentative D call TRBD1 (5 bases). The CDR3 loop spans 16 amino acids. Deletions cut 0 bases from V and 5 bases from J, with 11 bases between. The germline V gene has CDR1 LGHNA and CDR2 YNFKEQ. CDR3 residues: CASSQDQGGDNSPLHF. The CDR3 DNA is TGTGCCAGCAGCCAAGATCAGGGCGGCGATAATTCACCCCTCCACTTT.

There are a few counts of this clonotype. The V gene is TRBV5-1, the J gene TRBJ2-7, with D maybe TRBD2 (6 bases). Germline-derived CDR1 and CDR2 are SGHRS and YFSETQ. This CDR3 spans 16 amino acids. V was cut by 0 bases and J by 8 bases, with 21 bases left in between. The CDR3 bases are TGCGCCAGCAGCTTGGACCCGGGACTCCTCCTCCGCCAGCAGTACTTC. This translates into CASSLDPGLLLRQQYF. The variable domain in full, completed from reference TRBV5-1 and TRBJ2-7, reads KAGVTQTPRYLIKTRGQQVTLSCSPISGHRSVSWYQQTPGQGLQFLFEYFSETQRNKGNFPGRFSGRQFSNSRSEMNVSTLELGDSALYLCASSLDPGLLLRQQYFGPGTRLTVT.

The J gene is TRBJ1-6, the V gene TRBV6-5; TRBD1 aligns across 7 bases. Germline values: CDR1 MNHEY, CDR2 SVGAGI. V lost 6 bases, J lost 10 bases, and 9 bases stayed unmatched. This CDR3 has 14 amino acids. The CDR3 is CASSLLGGTSPLHF. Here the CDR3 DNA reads TGTGCCAGCAGCCTACTAGGGGGCACATCACCCCTCCACTTT.

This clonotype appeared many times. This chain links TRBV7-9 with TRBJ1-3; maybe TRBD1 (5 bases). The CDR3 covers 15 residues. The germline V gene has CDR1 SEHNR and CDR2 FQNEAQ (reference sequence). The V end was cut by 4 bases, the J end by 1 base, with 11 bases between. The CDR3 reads CASSSGRLSGNTIYF. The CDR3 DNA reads TGTGCCAGCAGCTCGGGACGGCTTTCTGGAAACACCATATATTTT.

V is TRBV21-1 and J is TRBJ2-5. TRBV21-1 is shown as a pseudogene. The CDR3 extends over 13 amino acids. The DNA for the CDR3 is TGTGCCAGCAGCGATAGCAGCCAAGAGACCCAGTACTTC. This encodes CASSDSSQETQYF.

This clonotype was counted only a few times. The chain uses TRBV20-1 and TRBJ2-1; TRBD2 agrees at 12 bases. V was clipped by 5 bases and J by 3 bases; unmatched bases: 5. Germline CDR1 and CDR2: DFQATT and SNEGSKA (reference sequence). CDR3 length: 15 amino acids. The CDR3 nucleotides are TGCAGTGCTGCATCACTAGCGGGAGGCTACAATGAGCAGTTCTTC. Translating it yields CSAASLAGGYNEQFF.

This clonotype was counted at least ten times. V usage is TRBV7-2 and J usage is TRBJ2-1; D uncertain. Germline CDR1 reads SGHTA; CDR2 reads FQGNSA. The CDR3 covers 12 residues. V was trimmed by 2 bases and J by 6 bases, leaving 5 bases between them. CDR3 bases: TGTGCCAGCAGCTTATCCGGCAATGAGCAGTTCTTC. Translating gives CASSLSGNEQFF. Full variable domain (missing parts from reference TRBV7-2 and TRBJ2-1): GAGVSQSPSNKVTEKGKDVELRCDPISGHTALYWYRQSLGQGLEFLIYFQGNSAPDKSGLPSDRFSAERTGGSVSTLTIQRTQQEDSAVYLCASSLSGNEQFFGPGTRLTVL.

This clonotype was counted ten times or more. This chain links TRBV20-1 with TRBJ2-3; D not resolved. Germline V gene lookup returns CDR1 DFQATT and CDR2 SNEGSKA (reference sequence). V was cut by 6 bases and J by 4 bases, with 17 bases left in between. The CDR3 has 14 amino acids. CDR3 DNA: TGCAGTGCAAGTCTAGACTCCTTAGCAGATACGCAGTATTTT. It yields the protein CSASLDSLADTQYF.

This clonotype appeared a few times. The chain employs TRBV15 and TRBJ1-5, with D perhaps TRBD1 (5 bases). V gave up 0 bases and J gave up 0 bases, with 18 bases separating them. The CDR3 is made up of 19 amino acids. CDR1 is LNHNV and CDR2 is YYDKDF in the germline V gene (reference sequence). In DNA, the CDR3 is TGTGCCACCAGCAGAGATCTGTCGACAGACTTTTATAGCAATCAGCCCCAGCATTTT. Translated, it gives CATSRDLSTDFYSNQPQHF. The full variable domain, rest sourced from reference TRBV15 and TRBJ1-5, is DAMVIQNPRYQVTQFGKPVTLSCSQTLNHNVMYWYQQKSSQAPKLLFHYYDKDFNNEADTPDNFQSRRPNTSFCFLDIRSPGLGDTAMYLCATSRDLSTDFYSNQPQHFGDGTRLSIL.

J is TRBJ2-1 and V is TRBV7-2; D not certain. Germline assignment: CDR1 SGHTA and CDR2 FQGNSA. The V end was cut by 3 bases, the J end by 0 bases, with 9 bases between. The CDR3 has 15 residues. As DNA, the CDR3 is TGTGCCAGCAGCTTGGAGTCTACCTCCTACAATGAGCAGTTCTTC. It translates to CASSLESTSYNEQFF.

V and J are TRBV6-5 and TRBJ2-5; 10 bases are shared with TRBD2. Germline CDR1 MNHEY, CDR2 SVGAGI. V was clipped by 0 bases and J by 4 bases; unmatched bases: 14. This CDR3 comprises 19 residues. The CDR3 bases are TGTGCCAGCAGTTACTCCGGACTAGCGGCCAACGCGTGGAGAGAGACCCAGTACTTC. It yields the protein CASSYSGLAANAWRETQYF.